The next 3 T cell receptor beta chains were all read from a single sample in a study of quantifying T cell responses using KT2 cells. Study at large: RNA was reverse transcribed with TCR alpha and beta constant-region primers.

A single-stranded UMI oligo with SP2 sequence was ligated to cDNA 3' ends. An equimolar mix of RC1.1 and RC1.2 primed the beta chain across TRBC1 and TRBC2. TCRdb ran MiXCR on the UMI-ligation and nested PCR reads and lists one entry per CDR3 protein. The sample has over 25,000 distinct CDR3 sequences; about 9.4% are singletons. The sample consisted of PBMCs spiked with cells of the T cell clone KT2. These receptor sequences come from a human donor.

This clonotype showed up many times. The chain combines TRBV20-1 with TRBJ2-1, with a possible D match to TRBD2 (6 bases). Trimming removed 6 bases from V and 10 bases from J, with 25 bases in between. Looked up from germline, CDR1 is DFQATT and CDR2 is SNEGSKA (reference sequence). This CDR3 contains 15 residues. In nucleotides, the CDR3 is TGCAGTGCACAACCTCGGAGGGCCGTCCTCCGGGAGCAGTTCTTC. As protein: CSAQPRRAVLREQFF.

The V call is TRBV5-1, the J call TRBJ1-2, with 7 bases that match TRBD1. The germline CDR1 and CDR2 sequences are SGHRS and YFSETQ. This CDR3 is 14 amino acids long. V dropped 0 bases and J dropped 2; count of bases not matched to a gene: 1. The CDR3 nucleotides are TGCGCCAGCAGCTTGGGGACAGGAAACTATGGCTACACCTTC. Translation: CASSLGTGNYGYTF. The variable domain in full, completed from reference TRBV5-1 and TRBJ1-2, reads KAGVTQTPRYLIKTRGQQVTLSCSPISGHRSVSWYQQTPGQGLQFLFEYFSETQRNKGNFPGRFSGRQFSNSRSEMNVSTLELGDSALYLCASSLGTGNYGYTFGSGTRLTVV.

This clonotype was counted many times. The V call is TRBV6-2 or TRBV6-3, the J call TRBJ2-6; no definite D call. The CDR3 is made up of 15 amino acids. Per the germline V gene, CDR1 is MNHEY and CDR2 is SVGEGT. Trimming removed 3 bases from V and 1 base from J, with 7 bases in between. In DNA, the CDR3 is TGTGCCAGCAGTTATTCCAGTTCTGGGGCCAACGTCCTGACTTTC. Protein: CASSYSSSGANVLTF.